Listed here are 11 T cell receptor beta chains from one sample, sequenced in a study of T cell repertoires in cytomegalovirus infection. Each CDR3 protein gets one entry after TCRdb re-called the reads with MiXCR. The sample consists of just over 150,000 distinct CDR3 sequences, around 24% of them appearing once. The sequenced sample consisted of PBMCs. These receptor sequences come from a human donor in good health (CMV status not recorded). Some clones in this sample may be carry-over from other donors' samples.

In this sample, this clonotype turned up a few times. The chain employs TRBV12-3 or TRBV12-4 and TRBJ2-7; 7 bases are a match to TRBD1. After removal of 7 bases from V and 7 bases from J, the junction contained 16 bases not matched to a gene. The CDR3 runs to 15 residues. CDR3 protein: CASTPSPTGLGEQYF. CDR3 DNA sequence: TGTGCCAGCACCCCATCCCCGACAGGGTTAGGGGAGCAGTACTTC.

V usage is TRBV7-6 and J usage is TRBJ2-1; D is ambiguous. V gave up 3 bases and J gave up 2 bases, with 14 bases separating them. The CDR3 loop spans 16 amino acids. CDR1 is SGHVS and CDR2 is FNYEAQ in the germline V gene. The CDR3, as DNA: TGTGCCAGCAGCTTCGGTAGAATAGCCGCCTACAATGAGCAGTTCTTC. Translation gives CASSFGRIAAYNEQFF.

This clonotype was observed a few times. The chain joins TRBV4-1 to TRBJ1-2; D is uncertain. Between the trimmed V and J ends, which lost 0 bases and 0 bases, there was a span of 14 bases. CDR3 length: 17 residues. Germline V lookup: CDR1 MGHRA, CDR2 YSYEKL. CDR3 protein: CASSQEFSAVPNYGYTF. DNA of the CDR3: TGCGCCAGCAGCCAAGAATTTTCAGCGGTTCCTAACTATGGCTACACCTTC.

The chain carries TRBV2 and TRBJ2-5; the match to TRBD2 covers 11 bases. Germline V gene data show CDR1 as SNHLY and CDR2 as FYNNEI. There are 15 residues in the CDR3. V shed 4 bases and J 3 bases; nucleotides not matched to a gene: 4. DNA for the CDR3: TGTGCCAGCAGTGCGGAGACTAGCGGGGAAGAGACCCAGTACTTC. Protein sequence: CASSAETSGEETQYF.

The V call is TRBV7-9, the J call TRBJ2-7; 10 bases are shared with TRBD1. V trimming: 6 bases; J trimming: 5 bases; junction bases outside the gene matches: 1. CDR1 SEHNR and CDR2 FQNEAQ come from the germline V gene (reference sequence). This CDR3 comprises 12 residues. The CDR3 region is CASRDRGNEQYF. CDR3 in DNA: TGTGCCAGCAGGGACAGGGGGAACGAGCAGTACTTC.

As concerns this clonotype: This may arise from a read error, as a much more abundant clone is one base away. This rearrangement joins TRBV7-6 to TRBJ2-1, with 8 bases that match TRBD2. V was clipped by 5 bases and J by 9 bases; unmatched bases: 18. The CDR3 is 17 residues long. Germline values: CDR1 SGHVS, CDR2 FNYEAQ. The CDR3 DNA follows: TGTGCCAGCAGCCCATTAGCGGGAACGGTGCCTGGCAGTGAGCAGTTCTTC. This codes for CASSPLAGTVPGSEQFF.

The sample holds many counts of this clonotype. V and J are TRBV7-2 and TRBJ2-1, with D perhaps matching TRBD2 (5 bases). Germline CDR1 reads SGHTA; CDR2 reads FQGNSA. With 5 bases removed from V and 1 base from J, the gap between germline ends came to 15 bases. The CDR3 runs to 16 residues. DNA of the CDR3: TGTGCCAGCAGCCTAGGTGAGCGGAGATCCTACAATGAGCAGTTCTTC. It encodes CASSLGERRSYNEQFF.

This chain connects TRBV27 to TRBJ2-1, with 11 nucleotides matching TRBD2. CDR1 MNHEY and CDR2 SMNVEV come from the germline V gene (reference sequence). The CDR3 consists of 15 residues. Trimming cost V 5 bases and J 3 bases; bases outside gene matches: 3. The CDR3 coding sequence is TGTGCCAGCAGTAGGGGGACTAGCGGCTACAATGAGCAGTTCTTC. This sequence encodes CASSRGTSGYNEQFF.

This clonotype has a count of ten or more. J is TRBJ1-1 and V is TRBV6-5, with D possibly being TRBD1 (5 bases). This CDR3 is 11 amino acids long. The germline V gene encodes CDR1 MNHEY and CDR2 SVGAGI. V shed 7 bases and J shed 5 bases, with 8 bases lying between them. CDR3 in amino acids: CASTKGTEAFF. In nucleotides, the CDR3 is TGTGCCAGCACCAAGGGGACTGAAGCTTTCTTT.

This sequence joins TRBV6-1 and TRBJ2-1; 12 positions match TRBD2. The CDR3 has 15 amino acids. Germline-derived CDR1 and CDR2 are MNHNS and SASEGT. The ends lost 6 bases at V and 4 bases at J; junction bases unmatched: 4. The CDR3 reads CASRKGLAGYNEQFF. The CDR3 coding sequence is TGTGCCAGCAGAAAAGGACTAGCGGGGTACAATGAGCAGTTCTTC.

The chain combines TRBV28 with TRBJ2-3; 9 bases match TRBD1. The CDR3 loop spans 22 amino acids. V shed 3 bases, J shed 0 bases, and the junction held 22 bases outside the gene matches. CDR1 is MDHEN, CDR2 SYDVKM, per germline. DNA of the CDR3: TGTGCCAGCAGTTTTCTCCTGGGGACAGGGACCGGCGGTGGTACTAGCACAGATACGCAGTATTTT. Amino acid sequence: CASSFLLGTGTGGGTSTDTQYF.